This T cell receptor beta chain was sequenced for a study of radiotherapy plus CTLA-4 blockade in lung cancer. The CDR3 covers 13 residues. CDR1 and CDR2 (germline): KGHSH, LQKENI. Trimming left V 6 bases short and J 3 bases short, with 12 bases between. On this clone itself: Other DNA sequences of this sample code for an identical CDR3.

Profiled with immunoSEQ multiplex PCR; TCRdb holds only in-frame clones, not every one. The sample holds approximately 90,000 clones, roughly 80% seen once. This chain links TRBV18 with TRBJ2-7; D might be TRBD2 (6 bases). This receptor was obtained from a human donor with non-small cell lung cancer who had stable disease on radiotherapy plus ipilimumab. The sequences come from peripheral blood, collected from a patient treated with radiotherapy plus ipilimumab. CDR3 residues: CASSPGGSYEQYF. CDR3 sequence (DNA): TGTGCCAGCTCGCCAGGAGGGAGCTACGAGCAGTACTTC.